These 3 T cell receptor beta chains came from one sample sequenced in a study of T cells after yellow fever vaccination. From the 5' RACE reads, TCRdb called clonotypes with MiXCR, one entry per CDR3 protein. This table holds some 670,000 distinct CDR3 sequences, 9% to 15% found once. The source was PBMCs, collected on the day of the yellow fever booster vaccination. The receptor set was obtained from a young man who received the YFV17D yellow fever vaccine.

This clonotype was seen only a few times. V usage is TRBV6-5 and J usage is TRBJ1-5, with 8 nucleotides matching TRBD1. Germline trimming cut 4 bases from V and 6 bases from J; bases unmatched to any gene: 5. The CDR3 loop spans 14 amino acids. Germline V gene sequence: CDR1 MNHEY, CDR2 SVGAGI. The chain's CDR3 is CASSSTGGFQPQHF. The CDR3 nucleotides are TGTGCCAGCAGTTCCACAGGGGGTTTTCAGCCCCAGCATTTT.

Only a few counts were recorded for this clonotype. The rearrangement joins TRBV5-1 to TRBJ2-1; no reliable D call. V shed 2 bases and J shed 10 bases, with 10 bases lying between them. The CDR3 runs to 12 residues. From germline, CDR1 is SGHRS and CDR2 YFSETQ. CDR3 residues: CASSFPTAEQFF. The DNA of the CDR3 is TGCGCCAGCAGCTTCCCTACAGCAGAGCAGTTCTTC.

Only a few counts were recorded for this clonotype. The chain recombines TRBV7-9 with TRBJ1-6; D remains ambiguous. V was trimmed by 3 bases and J by 7 bases, leaving 4 bases between them. Looked up from germline, CDR1 is SEHNR and CDR2 is FQNEAQ (reference sequence). This CDR3 spans 12 amino acids. The CDR3, as DNA: TGTGCCAGCAGCTTGGAGAATTCACCCCTCCACTTT. This encodes CASSLENSPLHF.